The 9 T cell receptor beta chains below come from one sample, sequenced in a study of graft-versus-host responses after intestinal transplantation. This table comes from immunoSEQ multiplex PCR, and its TCRdb copy is limited to in-frame clones, with some not included. The sample has some 40,000 clones; 75% to 95% are singletons. The specimen was PBMCs, collected 524 days after transplant. These receptors originate from a human patient who received an intestinal transplant, so some T cells may come from the graft donor.

This chain links TRBV5-4 with TRBJ2-2, with D perhaps matching TRBD1 or TRBD2 (5 bases each). The germline CDR1 and CDR2 sequences are SGHNT and YYREEE (reference sequence). The V and J ends lost 1 base and 6 bases respectively, with 13 bases between them. The CDR3 sequence is 15 residues long. CDR3 loop: CASSLQGRWAGELFF. CDR3 sequence (DNA): TGTGCCAGCAGCTTGCAGGGACGTTGGGCCGGGGAGCTGTTTTTT.

The genes are TRBV7-2 and TRBJ1-4, with D maybe TRBD1 (6 bases). The CDR3 has 15 amino acids. Germline V gene data show CDR1 as SGHTA and CDR2 as FQGNSA. Trimming removed 1 base at V and 4 bases at J, with 10 bases between. The CDR3 bases are TGTGCCAGCAGCTTAGGGACAGTTTTTAATGAAAAACTGTTTTTT. Its translation is CASSLGTVFNEKLFF.

This chain joins TRBV15 and TRBJ2-2; possible D gene TRBD1, 6 bases. Looked up from germline, CDR1 is LNHNV and CDR2 is YYDKDF (reference sequence). Deletions cut 5 bases from V and 5 bases from J, with 18 bases between. This CDR3 is built from 16 residues. The CDR3 DNA reads as TGTGCCACCAGCGAGCCTACAGGGAGCCGGACCGGGGAGCTGTTTTTT. Protein product: CATSEPTGSRTGELFF.

The rearrangement uses TRBV27 and TRBJ1-1; tentative D call: TRBD1 (6 bases). Germline loops: CDR1 MNHEY, CDR2 SMNVEV (reference sequence). The CDR3 contains 15 residues. Deletions cut 2 bases from V and 0 bases from J, with 10 bases between. The CDR3 nucleotides are TGTGCCAGCAGTTTACAGGGGCGCGTGAACACTGAAGCTTTCTTT. It translates to CASSLQGRVNTEAFF.

This chain links TRBV30 with TRBJ1-2, with D hard to call. This CDR3 contains 13 residues. CDR1 and CDR2 (germline): GTSNPN, SVGIG (reference sequence). Trimming took 4 bases from V and 6 from J, leaving 15 bases between them. The CDR3 is CAWNFGVTDGYTF. The CDR3 DNA sequence: TGTGCCTGGAATTTCGGGGTAACTGATGGCTACACCTTC.

The chain has TRBV28 and TRBJ1-3, with 8 bases lining up with TRBD1. V was clipped by 6 bases and J by 0 bases; unmatched bases: 4. The CDR3 is made up of 15 amino acids. Germline V gene lookup returns CDR1 MDHEN and CDR2 SYDVKM. CDR3 loop: CASRTGAPSGNTIYF. The CDR3 DNA sequence: TGTGCCAGCAGGACAGGGGCCCCCTCTGGAAACACCATATATTTT.

This clone was seen a single time. Other DNA sequences from this sample encode an identical CDR3 as well. The rearrangement joins TRBV7-8 to TRBJ1-2, with 9 nucleotides matching TRBD1. Looked up from germline, CDR1 is SGHVS and CDR2 is FQNEAQ. The CDR3 has 20 amino acids. The V gene end was trimmed by 0 bases and the J gene end by 6 bases; junction bases not matched to a gene: 20. The CDR3 DNA is TGTGCCAGCAGCTTAGCCACAGCATGGACACCTACAGGGGGCGAGGATGGCTACACCTTC. Translating it yields CASSLATAWTPTGGEDGYTF.

The chain joins TRBV11-2 to TRBJ1-4, with D possibly TRBD1 on 5 matching bases. The CDR3 consists of 15 residues. Germline lookup yields CDR1 SGHAT and CDR2 FQNNGV. Trimming took 5 bases from V and 4 from J, leaving 14 bases between them. CDR3 bases: TGTGCCAGCAGCCTGGGGGGGGTCCGTAATGAAAAACTGTTTTTT. It yields the protein CASSLGGVRNEKLFF.

The J gene is TRBJ1-4, the V gene TRBV6-5; D is ambiguous. Germline CDR1 and CDR2: MNHEY and SVGAGI. This CDR3 region has 13 residues. The ends were cut back, 2 bases at V and 6 bases at J, with 7 bases in the middle. This chain's CDR3 is CASSYLGDEKLFF. In DNA form, the CDR3 reads TGTGCCAGCAGTTACCTTGGGGATGAAAAACTGTTTTTT.